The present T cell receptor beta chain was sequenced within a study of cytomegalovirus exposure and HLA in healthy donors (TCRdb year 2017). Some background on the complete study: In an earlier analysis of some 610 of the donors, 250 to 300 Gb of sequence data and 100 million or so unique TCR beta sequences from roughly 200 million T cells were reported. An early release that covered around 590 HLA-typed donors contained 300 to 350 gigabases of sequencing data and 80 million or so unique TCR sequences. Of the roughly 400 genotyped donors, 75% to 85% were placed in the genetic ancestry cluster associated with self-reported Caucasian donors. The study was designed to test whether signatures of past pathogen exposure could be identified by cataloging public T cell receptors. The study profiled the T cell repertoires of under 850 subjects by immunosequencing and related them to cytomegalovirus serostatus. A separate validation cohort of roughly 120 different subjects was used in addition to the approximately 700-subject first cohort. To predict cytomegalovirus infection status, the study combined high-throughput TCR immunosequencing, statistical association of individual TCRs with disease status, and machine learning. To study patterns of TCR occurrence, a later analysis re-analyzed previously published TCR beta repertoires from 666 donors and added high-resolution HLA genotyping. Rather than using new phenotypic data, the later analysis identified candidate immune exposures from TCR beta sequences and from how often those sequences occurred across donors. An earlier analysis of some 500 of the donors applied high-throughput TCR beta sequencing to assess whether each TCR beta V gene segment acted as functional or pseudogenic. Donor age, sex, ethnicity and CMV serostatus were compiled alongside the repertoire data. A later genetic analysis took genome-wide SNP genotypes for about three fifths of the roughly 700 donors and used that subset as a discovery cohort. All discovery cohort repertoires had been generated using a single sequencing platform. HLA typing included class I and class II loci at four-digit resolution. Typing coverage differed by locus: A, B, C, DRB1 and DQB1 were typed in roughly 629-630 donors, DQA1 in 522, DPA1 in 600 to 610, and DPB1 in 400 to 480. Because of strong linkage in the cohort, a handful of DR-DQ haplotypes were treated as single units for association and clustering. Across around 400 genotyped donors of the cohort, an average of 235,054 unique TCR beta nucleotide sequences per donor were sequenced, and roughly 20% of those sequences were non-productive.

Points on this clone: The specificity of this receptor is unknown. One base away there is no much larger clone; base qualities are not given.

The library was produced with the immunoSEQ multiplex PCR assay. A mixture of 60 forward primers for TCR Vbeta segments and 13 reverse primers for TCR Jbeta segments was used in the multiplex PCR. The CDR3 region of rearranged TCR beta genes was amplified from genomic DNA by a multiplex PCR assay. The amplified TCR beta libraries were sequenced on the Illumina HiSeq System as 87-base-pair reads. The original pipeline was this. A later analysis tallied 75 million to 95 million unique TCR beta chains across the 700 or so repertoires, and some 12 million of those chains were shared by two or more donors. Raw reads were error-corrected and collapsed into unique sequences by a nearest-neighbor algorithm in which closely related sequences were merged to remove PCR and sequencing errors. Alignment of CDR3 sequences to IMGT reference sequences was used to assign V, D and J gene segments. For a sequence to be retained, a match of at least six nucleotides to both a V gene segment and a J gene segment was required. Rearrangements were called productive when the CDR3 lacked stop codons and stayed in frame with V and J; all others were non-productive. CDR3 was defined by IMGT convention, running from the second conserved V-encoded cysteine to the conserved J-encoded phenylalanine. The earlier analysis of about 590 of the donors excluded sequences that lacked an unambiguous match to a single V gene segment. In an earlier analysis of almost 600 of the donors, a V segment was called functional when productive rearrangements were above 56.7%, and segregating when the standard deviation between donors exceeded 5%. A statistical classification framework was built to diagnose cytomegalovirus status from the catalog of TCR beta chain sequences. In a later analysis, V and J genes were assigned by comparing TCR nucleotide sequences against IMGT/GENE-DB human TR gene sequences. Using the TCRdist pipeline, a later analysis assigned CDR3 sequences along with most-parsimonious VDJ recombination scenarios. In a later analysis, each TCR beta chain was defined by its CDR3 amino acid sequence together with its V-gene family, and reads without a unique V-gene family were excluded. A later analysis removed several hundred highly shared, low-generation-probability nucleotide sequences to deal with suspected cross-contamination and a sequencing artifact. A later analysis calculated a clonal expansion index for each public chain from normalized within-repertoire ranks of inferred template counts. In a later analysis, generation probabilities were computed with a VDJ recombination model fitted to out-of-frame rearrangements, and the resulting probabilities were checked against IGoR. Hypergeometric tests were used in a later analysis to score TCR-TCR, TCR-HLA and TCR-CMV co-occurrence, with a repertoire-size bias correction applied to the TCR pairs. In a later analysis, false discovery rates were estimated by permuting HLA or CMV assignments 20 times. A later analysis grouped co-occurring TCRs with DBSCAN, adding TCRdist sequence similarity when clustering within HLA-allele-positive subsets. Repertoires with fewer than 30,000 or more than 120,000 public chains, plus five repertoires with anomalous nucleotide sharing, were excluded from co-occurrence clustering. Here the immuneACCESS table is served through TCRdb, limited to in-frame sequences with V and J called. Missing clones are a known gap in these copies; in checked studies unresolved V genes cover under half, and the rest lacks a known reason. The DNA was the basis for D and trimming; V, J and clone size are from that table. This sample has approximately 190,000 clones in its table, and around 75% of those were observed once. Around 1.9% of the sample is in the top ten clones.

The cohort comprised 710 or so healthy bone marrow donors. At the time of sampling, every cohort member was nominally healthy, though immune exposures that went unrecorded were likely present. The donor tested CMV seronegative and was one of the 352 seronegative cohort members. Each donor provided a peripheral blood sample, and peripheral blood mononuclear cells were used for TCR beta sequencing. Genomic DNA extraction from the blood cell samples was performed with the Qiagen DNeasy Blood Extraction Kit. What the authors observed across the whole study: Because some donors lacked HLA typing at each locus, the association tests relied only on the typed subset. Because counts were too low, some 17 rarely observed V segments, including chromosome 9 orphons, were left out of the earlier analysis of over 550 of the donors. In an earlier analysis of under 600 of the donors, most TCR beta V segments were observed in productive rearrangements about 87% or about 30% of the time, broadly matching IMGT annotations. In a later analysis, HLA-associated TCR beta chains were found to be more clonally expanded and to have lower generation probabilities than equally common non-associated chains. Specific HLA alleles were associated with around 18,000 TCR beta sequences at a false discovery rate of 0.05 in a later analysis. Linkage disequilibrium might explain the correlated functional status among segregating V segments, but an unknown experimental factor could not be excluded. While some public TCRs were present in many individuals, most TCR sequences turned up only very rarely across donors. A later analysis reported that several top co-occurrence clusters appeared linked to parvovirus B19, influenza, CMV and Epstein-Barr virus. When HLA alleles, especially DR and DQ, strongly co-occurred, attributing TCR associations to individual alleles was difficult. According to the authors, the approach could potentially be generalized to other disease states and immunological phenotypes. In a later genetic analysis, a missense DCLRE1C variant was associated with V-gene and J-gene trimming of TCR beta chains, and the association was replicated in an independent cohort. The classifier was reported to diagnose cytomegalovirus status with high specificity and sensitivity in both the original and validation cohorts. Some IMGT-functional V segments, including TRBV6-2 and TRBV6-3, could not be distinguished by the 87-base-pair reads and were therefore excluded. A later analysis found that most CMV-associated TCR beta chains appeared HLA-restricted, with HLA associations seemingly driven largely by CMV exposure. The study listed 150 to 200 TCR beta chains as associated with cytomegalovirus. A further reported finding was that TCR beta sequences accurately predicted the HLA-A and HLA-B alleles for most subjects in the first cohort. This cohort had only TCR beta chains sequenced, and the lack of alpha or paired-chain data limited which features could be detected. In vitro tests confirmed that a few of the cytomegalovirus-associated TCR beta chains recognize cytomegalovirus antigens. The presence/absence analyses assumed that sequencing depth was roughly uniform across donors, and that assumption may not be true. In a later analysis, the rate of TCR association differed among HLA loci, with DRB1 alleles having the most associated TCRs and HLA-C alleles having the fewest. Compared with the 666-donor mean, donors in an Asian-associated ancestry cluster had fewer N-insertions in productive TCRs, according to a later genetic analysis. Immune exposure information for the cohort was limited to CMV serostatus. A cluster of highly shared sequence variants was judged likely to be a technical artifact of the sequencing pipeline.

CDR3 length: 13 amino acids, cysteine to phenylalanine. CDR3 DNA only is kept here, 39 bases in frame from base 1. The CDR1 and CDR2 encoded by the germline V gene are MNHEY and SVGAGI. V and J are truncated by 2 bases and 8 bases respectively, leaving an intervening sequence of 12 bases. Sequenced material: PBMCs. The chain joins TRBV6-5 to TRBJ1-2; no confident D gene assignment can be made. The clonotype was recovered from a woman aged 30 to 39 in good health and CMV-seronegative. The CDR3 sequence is CASSYSGVGGYTF. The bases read TGTGCCAGCAGTTACAGCGGAGTGGGCGGCTACACCTTC.